A selection of T cell receptor beta chains follows, all from one sample in a study of T cells in Graves' hyperthyroidism and ophthalmopathy. One entry per CDR3 protein, called by TCRdb with MiXCR from the multiplex PCR reads. The sample holds around 570,000 distinct CDR3 sequences; about 20% are singletons and the top ten take about half. The specimen sequenced was blood. The receptors were gathered from a man between 35 and 55 years old with Graves' ophthalmopathy. CDR3s include the opening cysteine and the closing phenylalanine or tryptophan. D genes are given only for firm matches. Expanded clones get a size class; other rows say once, few or many, or leave the size out.

J | D | size | V | DNA | CDR3
TRBJ2-7 | TRBD2 | . | TRBV14 | TGTGCCAGCAGCCAGTTGGGACTAGCGGGAGGATACGAGCAGTACTTC | CASSQLGLAGGYEQYF
TRBJ2-7 | . | once | TRBV7-8 | TGTGCCAGCAGCTCGGGTAGCTCAGGCGAGCAGTACTTC | CASSSGSSGEQYF
TRBJ1-5 | . | . | TRBV6-1 | TGTGCCAGCACCCCTACCTTTAGCAATCAGCCCCAGCATTTT | CASTPTFSNQPQHF
TRBJ2-2 | TRBD1 | few | TRBV6-1 | TGTGCCAGCAGTTGGGGACAGGGATCCGGGGAGCTGTTTTTT | CASSWGQGSGELFF
TRBJ1-5 | . | . | TRBV27 | TGTGCCAGCAGGAGAACCGGGCTTAGTAATCAGCCCCAGCATTTT | CASRRTGLSNQPQHF
TRBJ2-7 | . | many | TRBV2 | TGTGCCAGCAATGGGATCGGTTCCTACGAGCAGTACTTC | CASNGIGSYEQYF
TRBJ2-1 | . | many | TRBV18 | TGTGCCAGCTCACCTAATATAGGCGATGAGCAGTTCTTC | CASSPNIGDEQFF
TRBJ2-7 | . | . | TRBV27 | TGTGCCAGCAGTTTACAGGGGTCGGCCTACGAGCAGTACTTC | CASSLQGSAYEQYF
TRBJ2-1 | . | . | TRBV11-3 | TGTGCCAGCAGCCAGGAGCACGGTGAGCAGTTCTTC | CASSQEHGEQFF
TRBJ1-6 | . | many | TRBV12-3/TRBV12-4 | TGTGCCAGCAGTTTGACCACAGGTTATAATTCACCCCTCCACTTT | CASSLTTGYNSPLHF
TRBJ2-2 | . | . | TRBV12-3/TRBV12-4 | TGTGCCAGCAACAAATTCCGGGGGCACTCGAACACCGGGGAGCTGTTTTTT | CASNKFRGHSNTGELFF
TRBJ2-5 | TRBD1 | . | TRBV7-9 | TGTGCCAGCAGCTTGGGACAGGCCCTTTACCAAGAGACCCAGTACTTC | CASSLGQALYQETQYF
TRBJ2-7 | . | . | TRBV28 | TGTGCCAGCAGTCCTGCGGGACTGCACTACGAGCAGTACTTC | CASSPAGLHYEQYF
TRBJ2-1 | . | few | TRBV28 | TGTGCCACTACAACCGACAATGAGCAGTTCTTC | CATTTDNEQFF
TRBJ2-7 | TRBD1 | . | TRBV5-1 | TGCGCCAGCAGCTTACTCAGGGGGCAAGGCGAGCAGTACTTC | CASSLLRGQGEQYF
TRBJ1-5 | . | . | TRBV28 | TGTGCCAGCATCTATACAGGGAAGGGTCAGCCCCAGCATTTT | CASIYTGKGQPQHF
TRBJ2-5 | TRBD1 | many | TRBV7-3 | TGTGCCAGCAGCCCAACAGGGGTAGAGACCCAGTACTTC | CASSPTGVETQYF
TRBJ2-6 | . | . | TRBV7-9 | TGTGCCAGCAGCCCTGTAATTGGGGCCTCTAGGGCCAACGTCCTGACTTTC | CASSPVIGASRANVLTF
TRBJ2-2 | TRBD1 | few | TRBV7-9 | TGTGCCAGCAGCCACAAGGCAGGGGGCGGTTTCACCAGGGAGCTGTTTTTT | CASSHKAGGGFTRELFF
TRBJ2-7 | . | few | TRBV29-1 | TGCAGCGTTGGGGTTCGGGAGCAGTACTTC | CSVGVREQYF